This T cell receptor (beta chain) was captured in a study of Ad26.COV2.S vaccination and SARS-CoV-2 variants. Study-level information: Ad26.COV2.S, an intramuscular injection, was given once or twice 56 days apart. Study outcomes and limitations: Those who received vaccine or placebo ended up with similar non-spike TCR breadth. Total T cell responses, in the TCR breadth and depth analyses, may have been underestimated.

TCRdb keeps only in-frame clones here, not all; method: immunoSEQ multiplex PCR. This table holds around 450,000 clones, roughly nine tenths found once. The V and J ends lost 7 bases and 5 bases, in that order; junction bases with no gene match: 7. The CDR3 spans 16 residues. The germline gives CDR1 MDHEN, CDR2 SYDVKM. Treatment reported: roughly 18 received Ad26.COV2.S at low or high dose, single or two shots; several received placebo; per-sample allocation not given. Each sample was drawn 63 days after the first injection (of vaccine or placebo). At a Boston site, the person donating was an adult of 18-55 years. Comments on this clone: Its antigen remains unknown.

The sample here was peripheral blood, taken in a trial of Ad26.COV2.S vaccine versus placebo. The chain employs TRBV28 and TRBJ1-6; 11 bases are shared with TRBD1. This TCR derives from a person aged 18 to 65 who received the Ad26.COV2.S COVID-19 vaccine or a placebo. CDR3: CASMDRGPLNNSPLHF. CDR3 bases: TGTGCCAGCATGGACAGGGGGCCCTTAAATAATTCACCCCTCCACTTT. Full variable domain (remainder filled in from reference TRBV28 and TRBJ1-6): DVKVTQSSRYLVKRTGEKVFLECVQDMDHENMFWYRQDPGLGLRLIYFSYDVKMKEKGDIPEGYSVSREKKERFSLILESASTNQTSMYLCASMDRGPLNNSPLHFGNGTRLTVT.